The 21 T cell receptor beta chains below all came from one sample that was sequenced in a study of post-analysis software for immune sequencing data. Incorporated into the TCR beta cDNA libraries were unique molecular identifiers, which served to reduce PCR and sequencing biases. TCRdb used MiXCR to reprocess the PCR reads, holding one entry per CDR3 protein. The sample contains about 680,000 distinct CDR3 sequences, 55% to 60% of which appear only once. Antigens for these TCRs are unknown. Study observations and caveats: TRBV5-6, TRBV5-1 and TRBV20-1 belonged to a set of a handful of TRBV segments that were more frequent in patients than controls.

Material: blood. The source of these receptors is a girl aged 2 to 10 with multiple sclerosis.

The V call is TRBV5-1, the J call TRBJ2-7, with D unclear. The CDR3 spans 13 residues. Germline V CDR1 and CDR2: SGHRS, YFSETQ. V was clipped by 0 bases and J by 8 bases, with 12 bases between them. CDR3 DNA sequence: TGCGCCAGCAGCTTGGATGGTTCAGCGAAGCAGTACTTC. Its translation is CASSLDGSAKQYF.

V usage is TRBV7-6 and J usage is TRBJ2-1; 10 nucleotides line up with TRBD2. The germline CDR1 and CDR2 sequences are SGHVS and FNYEAQ. The CDR3 sequence is 18 residues long. Trimming took 0 bases from V and 0 from J; bases not matched to a gene: 5. The CDR3 spells CASSLASSGSLSYNEQFF. For the CDR3, the DNA is TGTGCCAGCAGCTTAGCGTCTAGCGGGAGTCTCTCCTACAATGAGCAGTTCTTC.

This clonotype has a handful of counts. This chain joins TRBV20-1 and TRBJ2-1; perhaps TRBD2 as D (6 bases). Between the trimmed V and J ends, which lost 6 bases and 5 bases, there was a span of 17 bases. The CDR3 has 14 residues. CDR1 DFQATT and CDR2 SNEGSKA come from the germline V gene (reference sequence). The CDR3 nucleotides read TGCAGTGCCGACCCAGCGGGCGAAAACAATGAGCAGTTCTTC. Its protein is CSADPAGENNEQFF.

The V gene is TRBV27, the J gene TRBJ2-7, with D hard to call. Trimming cost V 3 bases and J 3 bases, with 15 bases left between them. The CDR3 sequence is 15 residues long. Germline lookup yields CDR1 MNHEY and CDR2 SMNVEV (reference sequence). The CDR3 loop reads CASSLSFGSHYEQYF. The CDR3 bases are TGTGCCAGCAGTTTGTCCTTTGGCAGTCACTACGAGCAGTACTTC.

The CDR3 coding sequence is TGTGCCAGCAGTCCACAGGGGGATAGCAATCAGCCCCAGCATTTT. It encodes CASSPQGDSNQPQHF. The rearrangement uses TRBV12-3 or TRBV12-4 and TRBJ1-5; 8 bases map to TRBD1. The ends lost 5 bases at V and 0 bases at J; junction bases unmatched: 3. The CDR3 extends over 15 amino acids.

The J gene is TRBJ1-1, the V gene TRBV6-5; D is ambiguous. This CDR3 region has 16 residues. Germline-derived CDR1 and CDR2 are MNHEY and SVGAGI. Trimming took off 2 bases at V and 0 bases at J, with 13 bases between the two ends. The CDR3 is CASSYRPILMNTEAFF. Written as DNA, the CDR3 is TGTGCCAGCAGTTACCGCCCGATCCTAATGAACACTGAAGCTTTCTTT.

This chain uses TRBV29-1 with TRBJ2-7; 8 positions match TRBD2. The CDR3 loop spans 14 amino acids. V shed 5 bases, J shed 1 base, and the junction held 7 bases outside the gene matches. From germline, CDR1 is SQVTM and CDR2 ANQGSEA. CDR3 loop: CSVLTGTSSYEQYF. CDR3 DNA sequence: TGCAGCGTTCTAACCGGGACTAGTTCCTACGAGCAGTACTTC.

The chain employs TRBV2 and TRBJ1-2; TRBD1 matches 9 bases. Germline lookup yields CDR1 SNHLY and CDR2 FYNNEI. CDR3 size: 14 residues. The J segment lost 1 base and the V segment lost 6 bases, leaving 3 bases of the junction unmatched. CDR3 loop: CASSRQGVNYGYTF. The CDR3 DNA reads TGTGCCAGCAGCCGACAGGGGGTTAACTATGGCTACACCTTC.

This clonotype was counted only a few times. V is TRBV7-2 and J is TRBJ1-1, with D possibly matching TRBD1 (6 bases). The germline gives CDR1 SGHTA, CDR2 FQGNSA. The CDR3 sequence is 16 residues long. The ends were cut back, 5 bases at V and 4 bases at J, with 20 bases in the middle. The CDR3 sequence: CASSPGRRGGGTEAFF. For the CDR3, the DNA is TGTGCCAGCAGCCCAGGGCGCAGGGGAGGGGGCACTGAAGCTTTCTTT.

The chain links TRBV6-6 to TRBJ1-2, with D possibly TRBD1 on 6 matching bases. The CDR3 has 13 amino acids. Looked up from germline, CDR1 is MNHNY and CDR2 is SVGAGI (reference sequence). V dropped 6 bases and J dropped 8 bases, with 16 bases sitting between them. The CDR3 DNA follows: TGTGCCAGCAGCTTACAGGGTGAAGGAGGCTACACCTTC. Its protein product is CASSLQGEGGYTF.

In this sample, this clonotype turned up a few times. V and J are TRBV3-1 and TRBJ2-3; D is possibly TRBD1 or TRBD2 (5 bases each). CDR1 and CDR2 from the germline V gene are LGHDT and YNNKEL (reference sequence). V dropped 5 bases and J dropped 9 bases, with 12 bases sitting between them. CDR3 length: 12 residues. CDR3 coding DNA: TGTGCCAGCAGCGTCCCCTGGGGGACGCAGTATTTT. Residues: CASSVPWGTQYF.

This chain links TRBV12-3 or TRBV12-4 with TRBJ2-3, with TRBD2 matching over 8 bases. The ends lost 6 bases at V and 3 bases at J; junction bases unmatched: 5. CDR3 length equals 14 residues. The CDR3 coding sequence is TGTGCCAGCAGGGAGCGGGAGACGACAGATACGCAGTATTTT. This encodes CASRERETTDTQYF.

The genes are TRBV5-1 and TRBJ2-4; 10 positions agree with TRBD2. The last part of the DNA fits TRBJ2-7 better; the J call may be wrong. Germline-derived CDR1 and CDR2 are SGHRS and YFSETQ. The CDR3 spans 17 residues. The CDR3 region is CASSLHRGLAETYEQYF. The CDR3 DNA is TGCGCCAGCAGCTTACACAGAGGACTAGCGGAAACCTACGAGCAGTACTTC.

V usage is TRBV7-2 and J usage is TRBJ1-6; D unresolved. Germline values: CDR1 SGHTA, CDR2 FQGNSA. Deletions cut 2 bases from V and 7 bases from J, with 12 bases between. The CDR3 is 15 amino acids. The chain's CDR3 is CASSLFSQANSPLHF. CDR3 coding DNA: TGTGCCAGCAGCTTATTTAGCCAGGCGAATTCACCCCTCCACTTT.

The rearrangement joins TRBV5-5 to TRBJ1-1; no clear D. The CDR3 has 12 amino acids. V lost 5 bases and J 2 bases, leaving 7 bases between the germline ends. Germline loops: CDR1 SGHKS, CDR2 YYEKEE (reference sequence). DNA of the CDR3: TGTGCCAGCAGTTGGGGAAACACTGAAGCTTTCTTT. Translating gives CASSWGNTEAFF.

This clonotype was found a few times. The chain is built from TRBV6-6 and TRBJ2-7; TRBD1 matches at 8 bases. The CDR3 runs to 16 residues. Germline V gene sequence: CDR1 MNHNY, CDR2 SVGAGI (reference sequence). V shed 7 bases, J shed 3 bases, and the junction held 14 bases outside the gene matches. The CDR3, as DNA: TGTGCCAGCACACAACAACCAGGGGGCCAAGGCTACGAGCAGTACTTC. It specifies CASTQQPGGQGYEQYF.

The rearrangement uses TRBV3-1 and TRBJ2-7; TRBD2 matches 10 bases. CDR1 is LGHDT and CDR2 is YNNKEL in the germline V gene (reference sequence). This CDR3 is 17 amino acids long. V was clipped by 1 base and J by 0 bases; unmatched bases: 6. CDR3 in DNA: TGTGCCAGCAGCCAAGTCCTAGCGGGGGAACGCTCCTACGAGCAGTACTTC. Its protein is CASSQVLAGERSYEQYF.

This clonotype was seen a single time. V and J are TRBV20-1 and TRBJ2-1, with 9 bases aligning to TRBD2. CDR3 length: 15 residues. Germline values: CDR1 DFQATT, CDR2 SNEGSKA (reference sequence). Losses at the gene ends were 3 bases for V and 12 bases for J; bases not matched to a gene: 15. The CDR3 bases are TGCAGTGCTAGTGGGGCCCCTAGCGGGGAGACTGGGCAGTTCTTC. Residues: CSASGAPSGETGQFF.

J is TRBJ2-5 and V is TRBV5-5; 11 bases are shared with TRBD2. V trimming: 5 bases; J trimming: 5 bases; junction bases outside the gene matches: 11. CDR3 size: 16 residues. From germline, CDR1 is SGHKS and CDR2 YYEKEE (reference sequence). DNA for the CDR3: TGTGCCAGCAGAAGGACTAGCGGGTCTCCTGGGGAGACCCAGTACTTC. The encoded protein is CASRRTSGSPGETQYF.

This clonotype was counted a single time. This chain joins TRBV12-5 and TRBJ2-1; TRBD2 matches at 10 bases. With 6 bases clipped from V and 6 bases from J, the junction kept 11 bases outside the gene matches. The CDR3 is made up of 16 amino acids. Germline values: CDR1 LGHNT, CDR2 FRNRAP. The CDR3 protein is CASGLAGANLFNEQFF. In DNA, the CDR3 is TGTGCTAGTGGGCTAGCGGGGGCTAATCTATTCAATGAGCAGTTCTTC.

The rearrangement uses TRBV24-1 and TRBJ2-3; D is tentatively TRBD1 or TRBD2 (5 bases each). The CDR3 spans 15 residues. Trimming removed 4 bases from V and 11 bases from J, with 21 bases in between. The germline V gene has CDR1 KGHDR and CDR2 SFDVKD. CDR3: CATSDGANSPWGQYF. Written as DNA, the CDR3 is TGTGCCACCAGTGACGGGGCAAACAGCCCCTGGGGGCAGTATTTT.